This T cell receptor (beta chain) came from a study of CD8+ T cells in alopecia areata. CDR3 length: 14 residues. V lost 6 bases, J lost 1 base, and 2 bases stayed unmatched. Germline V gene lookup returns CDR1 MNHNY and CDR2 SVGAGI (reference sequence). As the sequencing template, cDNA was produced by extracting RNA and reverse transcribing it. The protocol was immunoSEQ multiplex PCR, while the TCRdb copy is restricted to in-frame clones and leaves out a portion. The data hold approximately 210,000 clones, with roughly three fifths observed a single time. Treatment denoted: oral pan-JAK inhibitor, 5-10 mg twice daily. This clone was seen a handful of times.

Sequences were derived from CD4+ T cells sorted from blood, sampled between weeks 43 and 45, from a patient treated with tofacitinib. This receptor was taken from a human donor with alopecia areata. This chain uses TRBV6-6 with TRBJ1-1, with TRBD1 matching over 10 bases. The DNA of the CDR3 is TGTGCCAGCAGGGGACAGGGGCGGAACACTGAAGCTTTCTTT. Protein product: CASRGQGRNTEAFF.